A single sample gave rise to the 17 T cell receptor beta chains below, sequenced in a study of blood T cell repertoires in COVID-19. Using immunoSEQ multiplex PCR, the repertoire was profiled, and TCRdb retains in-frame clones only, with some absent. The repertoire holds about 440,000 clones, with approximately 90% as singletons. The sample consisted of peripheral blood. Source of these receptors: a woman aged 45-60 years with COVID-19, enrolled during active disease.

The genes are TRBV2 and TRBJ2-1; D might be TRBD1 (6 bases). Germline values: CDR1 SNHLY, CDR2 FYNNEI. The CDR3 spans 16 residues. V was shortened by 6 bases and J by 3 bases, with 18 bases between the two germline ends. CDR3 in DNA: TGTGCCAGCAGAAGAACAGGGAGCCCCTTCTACAATGAGCAGTTCTTC. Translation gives CASRRTGSPFYNEQFF.

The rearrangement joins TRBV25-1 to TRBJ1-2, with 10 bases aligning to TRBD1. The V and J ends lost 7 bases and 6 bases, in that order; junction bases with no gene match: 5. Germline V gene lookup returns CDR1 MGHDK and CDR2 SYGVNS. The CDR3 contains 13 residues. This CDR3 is CASKGTGVDGYTF. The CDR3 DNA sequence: TGTGCCAGCAAAGGGACAGGGGTAGATGGCTACACCTTC.

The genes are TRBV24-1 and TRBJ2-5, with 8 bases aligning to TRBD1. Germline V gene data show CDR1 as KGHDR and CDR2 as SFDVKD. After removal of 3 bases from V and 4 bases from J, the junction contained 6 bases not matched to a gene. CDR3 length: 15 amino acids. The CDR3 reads CATSDTGQELETQYF. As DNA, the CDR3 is TGTGCCACCAGTGATACGGGACAGGAATTAGAGACCCAGTACTTC.

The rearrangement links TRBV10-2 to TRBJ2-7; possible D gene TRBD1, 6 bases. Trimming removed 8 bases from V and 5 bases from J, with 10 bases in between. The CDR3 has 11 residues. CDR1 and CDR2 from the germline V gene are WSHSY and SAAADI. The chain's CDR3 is CASGGRDEQYF. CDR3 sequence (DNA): TGCGCCAGCGGGGGCAGGGACGAGCAGTACTTC.

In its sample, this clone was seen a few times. The CDR3 DNA is TGTGCCAGCAGTTATTCCGGTAACCCTGAAGCTTTCTTT. As protein: CASSYSGNPEAFF. This chain joins TRBV6-5 and TRBJ1-1; no firm D call. This CDR3 region has 13 residues. The ends were cut back, 3 bases at V and 6 bases at J, with 11 bases in the middle. Per germline, CDR1 MNHEY and CDR2 SVGAGI.

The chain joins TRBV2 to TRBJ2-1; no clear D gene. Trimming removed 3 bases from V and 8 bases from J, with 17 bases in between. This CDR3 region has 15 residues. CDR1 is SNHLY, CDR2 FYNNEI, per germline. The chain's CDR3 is CASSEDSAAGDEQFF. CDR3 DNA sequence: TGTGCCAGCAGTGAGGATTCAGCTGCAGGCGATGAGCAGTTCTTC.

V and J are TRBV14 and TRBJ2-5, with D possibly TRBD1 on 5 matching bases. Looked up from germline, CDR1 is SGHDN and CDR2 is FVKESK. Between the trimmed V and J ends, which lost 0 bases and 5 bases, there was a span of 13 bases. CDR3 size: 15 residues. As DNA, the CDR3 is TGTGCCAGCAGCCAAGAAAGGGGCGCGAGGGAGACCCAGTACTTC. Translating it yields CASSQERGARETQYF.

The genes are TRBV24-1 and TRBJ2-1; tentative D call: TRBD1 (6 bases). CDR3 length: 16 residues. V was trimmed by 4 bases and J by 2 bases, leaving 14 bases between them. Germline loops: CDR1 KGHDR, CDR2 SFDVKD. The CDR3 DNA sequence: TGTGCCACCAGTGAAAATCGGGACACCCCCTACAATGAGCAGTTCTTC. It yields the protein CATSENRDTPYNEQFF.

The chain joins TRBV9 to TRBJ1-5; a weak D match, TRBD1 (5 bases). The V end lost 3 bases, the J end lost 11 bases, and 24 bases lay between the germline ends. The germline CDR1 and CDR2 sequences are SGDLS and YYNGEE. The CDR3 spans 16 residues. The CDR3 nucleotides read TGTGCCAGCAGCGCAGGAGGGACCTCGGGCGAGGAGGCCCAGCATTTT. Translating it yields CASSAGGTSGEEAQHF.

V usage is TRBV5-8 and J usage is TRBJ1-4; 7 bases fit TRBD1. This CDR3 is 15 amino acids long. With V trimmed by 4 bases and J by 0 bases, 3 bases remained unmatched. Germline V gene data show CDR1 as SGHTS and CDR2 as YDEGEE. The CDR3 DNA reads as TGTGCCAGCAGCCGCGGACAGGCAACTAATGAAAAACTGTTTTTT. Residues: CASSRGQATNEKLFF.

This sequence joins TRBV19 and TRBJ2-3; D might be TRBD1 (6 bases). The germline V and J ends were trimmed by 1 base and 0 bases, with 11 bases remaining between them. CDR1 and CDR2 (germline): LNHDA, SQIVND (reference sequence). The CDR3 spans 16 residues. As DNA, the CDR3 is TGTGCCAGTAGTATAGGAGGACAGAAGAGCACAGATACGCAGTATTTT. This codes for CASSIGGQKSTDTQYF. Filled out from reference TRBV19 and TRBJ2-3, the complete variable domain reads DGGITQSPKYLFRKEGQNVTLSCEQNLNHDAMYWYRQDPGQGLRLIYYSQIVNDFQKGDIAEGYSVSREKKESFPLTVTSAQKNPTAFYLCASSIGGQKSTDTQYFGPGTRLTVL.

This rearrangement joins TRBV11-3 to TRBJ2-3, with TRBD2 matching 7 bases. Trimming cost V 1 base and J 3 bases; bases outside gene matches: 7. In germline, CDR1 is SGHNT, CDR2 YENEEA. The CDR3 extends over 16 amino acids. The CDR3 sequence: CASSLVGGVWTDTQYF. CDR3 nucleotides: TGTGCCAGCAGCTTAGTTGGGGGGGTTTGGACAGATACGCAGTATTTT.

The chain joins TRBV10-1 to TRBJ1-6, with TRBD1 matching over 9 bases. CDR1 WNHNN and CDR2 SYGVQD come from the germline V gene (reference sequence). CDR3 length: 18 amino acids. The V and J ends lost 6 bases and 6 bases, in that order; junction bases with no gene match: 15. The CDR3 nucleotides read TGCGCCAGCAGGGGGACAGGGAGCTCGTGTCGATTTAATTCACCCCTCCACTTT. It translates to CASRGTGSSCRFNSPLHF.

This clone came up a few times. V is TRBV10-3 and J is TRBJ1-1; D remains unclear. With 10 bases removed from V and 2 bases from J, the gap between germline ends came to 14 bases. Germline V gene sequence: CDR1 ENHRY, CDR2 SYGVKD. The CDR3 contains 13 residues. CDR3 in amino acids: CATQVSTNTEAFF. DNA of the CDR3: TGTGCCACGCAGGTATCGACAAACACTGAAGCTTTCTTT.

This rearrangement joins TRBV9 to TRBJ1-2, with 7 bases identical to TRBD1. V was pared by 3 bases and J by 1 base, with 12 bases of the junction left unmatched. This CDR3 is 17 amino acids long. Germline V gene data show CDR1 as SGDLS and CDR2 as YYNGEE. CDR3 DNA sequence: TGTGCCAGCAGCGGCAATTCCGGGACAGCTAATAACTATGGCTACACCTTC. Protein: CASSGNSGTANNYGYTF.

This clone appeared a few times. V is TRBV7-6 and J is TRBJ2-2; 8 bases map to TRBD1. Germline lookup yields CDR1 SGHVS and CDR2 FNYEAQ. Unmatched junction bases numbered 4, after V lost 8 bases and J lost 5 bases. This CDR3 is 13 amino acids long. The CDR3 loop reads CASATGGTGELFF. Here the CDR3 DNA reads TGTGCCAGCGCTACAGGGGGGACCGGGGAGCTGTTTTTT.

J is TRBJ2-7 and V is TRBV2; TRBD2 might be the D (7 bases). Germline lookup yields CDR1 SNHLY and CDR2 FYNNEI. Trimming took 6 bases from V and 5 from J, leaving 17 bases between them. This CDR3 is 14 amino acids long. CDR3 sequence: CASRGGAGIDEQYF. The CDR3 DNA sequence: TGTGCCAGCAGGGGGGGGGCAGGGATCGACGAGCAGTACTTC.